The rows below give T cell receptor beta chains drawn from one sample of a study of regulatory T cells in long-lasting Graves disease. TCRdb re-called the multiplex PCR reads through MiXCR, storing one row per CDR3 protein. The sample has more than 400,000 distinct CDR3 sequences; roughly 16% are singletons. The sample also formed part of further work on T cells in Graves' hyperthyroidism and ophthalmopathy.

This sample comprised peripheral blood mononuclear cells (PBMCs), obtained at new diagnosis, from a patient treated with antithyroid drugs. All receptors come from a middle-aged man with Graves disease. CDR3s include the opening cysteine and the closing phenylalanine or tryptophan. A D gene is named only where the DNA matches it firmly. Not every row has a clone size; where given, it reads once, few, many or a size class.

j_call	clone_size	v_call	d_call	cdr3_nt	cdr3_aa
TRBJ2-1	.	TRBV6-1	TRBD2	TGTGCCAGCCGATTAGCGGGAGACACCTACAATGAGCAGTTCTTC	CASRLAGDTYNEQFF
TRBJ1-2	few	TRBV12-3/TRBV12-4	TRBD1	TGTGCCAGCACCGGCACAGGGGGAATCTATGGCTACACCTTC	CASTGTGGIYGYTF
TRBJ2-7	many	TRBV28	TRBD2	TGTGCCAGCAGTTTGGGCGGGAGTACAAGGGAGCAGTACTTC	CASSLGGSTREQYF
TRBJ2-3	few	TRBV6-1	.	TGTGCCAGCAGTGACCCGGGGACAAGCACAGATACGCAGTATTTT	CASSDPGTSTDTQYF
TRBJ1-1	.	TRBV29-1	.	TGCAGCGTTTTAGGCACTAGGAACACTGAAGCTTTCTTT	CSVLGTRNTEAFF
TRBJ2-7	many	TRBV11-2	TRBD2	TGTGCCAGCAGCTTAGATCAGGCGGGAGACGCCTACGAGCAGTACTTC	CASSLDQAGDAYEQYF
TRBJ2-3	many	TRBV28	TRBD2	TGTGCCAGCAGTGGACTAGCGGGACGTACAGATACGCAGTATTTT	CASSGLAGRTDTQYF
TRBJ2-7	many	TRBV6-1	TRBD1	TGTGCCAGCAGTGTGGACAGGGGGATATCCTACGAGCAGTACTTC	CASSVDRGISYEQYF
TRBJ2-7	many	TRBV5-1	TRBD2	TGCGCCAGCAGCAGCGGGACTAGCGGACACTACGAGCAGTACTTC	CASSSGTSGHYEQYF
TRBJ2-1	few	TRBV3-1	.	TGTGCCAGCAGCCGACACCAAACGGGTGAGCAGTTCTTC	CASSRHQTGEQFF
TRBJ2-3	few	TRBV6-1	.	TGTGCCAGCACCGAGGGACCAAGCACAGATACGCAGTATTTT	CASTEGPSTDTQYF
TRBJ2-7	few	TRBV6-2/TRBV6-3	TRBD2	TGTGCCAGCCGCCCCCGACTAGCGGGAGGCCACTACGAGCAGTACTTC	CASRPRLAGGHYEQYF
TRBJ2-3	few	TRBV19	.	TGTGCCAGTAGTATAGGACTCCCCACAGATACGCAGTATTTT	CASSIGLPTDTQYF
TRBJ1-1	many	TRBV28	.	TGTGCCAGCAGTTACGGATACACTGAAGCTTTCTTT	CASSYGYTEAFF
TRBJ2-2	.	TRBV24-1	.	TGTGCCACCAGTGATCTCCACAGGGCGAACACCGGGGAGCTGTTTTTT	CATSDLHRANTGELFF
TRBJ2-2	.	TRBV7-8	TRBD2	TGTGCCAGCAGCTTAGGACCCCCAAGGACTAGCGGTTATAAACGGACCGGGGAGCTGTTTTTT	CASSLGPPRTSGYKRTGELFF
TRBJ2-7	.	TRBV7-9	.	TGTGCCAGCAGCTTAGGGACGGCTTCCTACGAGCAGTACTTC	CASSLGTASYEQYF
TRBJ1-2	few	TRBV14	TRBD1	TGTGCCAGCAGCAGTACAGGGGCTGCAAGTCCAACCAACACCTTC	CASSSTGAASPTNTF
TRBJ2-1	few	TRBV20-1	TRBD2	TGCAGTGCTCTCCGGACTAGCGCCGAATGGCAGTTCTTC	CSALRTSAEWQFF
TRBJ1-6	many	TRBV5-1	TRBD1	TGCGCCAGCAGCTTAGGACAGGGCCAGAGCTCCTATAATTCACCCCTCCACTTT	CASSLGQGQSSYNSPLHF
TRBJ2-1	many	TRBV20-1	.	TGCAGTGCTAGACCGGACAGTCGGGATGAGCAGTTCTTC	CSARPDSRDEQFF
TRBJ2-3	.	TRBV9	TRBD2	TGTGCCAGCAGCCAGAGGGGACTAGCGGGAGAGGCGAATACGCAGTATTTT	CASSQRGLAGEANTQYF
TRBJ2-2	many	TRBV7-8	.	TGTGCCAGCAGCCCGTCGGGTGCGGGTACCGGGGAGCTGTTTTTT	CASSPSGAGTGELFF
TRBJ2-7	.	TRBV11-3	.	TGTGCCAGCAGTCTTAGACTAGGGGGCCTGGAGGAGCAGTACTTC	CASSLRLGGLEEQYF
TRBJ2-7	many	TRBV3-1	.	TGTGCCAGCAGCCCTTGGCAGGGTGAAGGTGAGCAGTACTTC	CASSPWQGEGEQYF
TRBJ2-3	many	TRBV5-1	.	TGCGCCAGCAGCTTGGCCAAAATTGGCATCAGGGCAGATACGCAGTATTTT	CASSLAKIGIRADTQYF
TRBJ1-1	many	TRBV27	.	TGTGCCAGCAGTTTAGGGCTGTTTAACACTGAAGCTTTCTTT	CASSLGLFNTEAFF
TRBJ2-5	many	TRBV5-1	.	TGCGCCAGCAGCGAACAGGGACGAGAGACCCAGTACTTC	CASSEQGRETQYF
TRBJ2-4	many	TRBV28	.	TGTGCCAGCAGTTCGAAAATGAGGTTAGCCAAAAACATTCAGTACTTC	CASSSKMRLAKNIQYF
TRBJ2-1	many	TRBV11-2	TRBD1	TGTGCCAGCAGCCCATACCCCGGGACAGGTGAGCGGTTCTTC	CASSPYPGTGERFF
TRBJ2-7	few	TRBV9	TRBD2	TGTGCCAGCAGCCCCGGGGGGGGCTCCGAGCAGTACTTC	CASSPGGGSEQYF
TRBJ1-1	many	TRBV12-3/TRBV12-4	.	TGTGCCAGCAGCCGATTCAGCAGGGTAGGCACTGAAGCTTTCTTT	CASSRFSRVGTEAFF
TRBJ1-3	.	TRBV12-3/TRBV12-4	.	TGTGCCAGCAGTGAAATAAGGGGTGGAAACACCATATATTTT	CASSEIRGGNTIYF
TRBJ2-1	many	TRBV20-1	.	TGCAGTGCTACCGGGATTAAACCCAATGAGCAGTTCTTC	CSATGIKPNEQFF
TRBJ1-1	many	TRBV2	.	TGTGCCAACAGTGAAAGGTCATGGGAAAACACTGAAGCTTTCTTT	CANSERSWENTEAFF
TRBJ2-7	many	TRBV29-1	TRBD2	TGCAGCGCCAAGCTGGGACTAGCGGCCTACTACGAGCAGTACTTC	CSAKLGLAAYYEQYF
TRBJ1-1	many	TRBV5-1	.	TGCGCCAGCACCCATAGGAGAGGTTTGAACACTGAAGCTTTCTTT	CASTHRRGLNTEAFF
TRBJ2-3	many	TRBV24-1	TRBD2	TGTGCCACCAGTGGTACTTCTAGCGGGGCTAGCACAGATACGCAGTATTTT	CATSGTSSGASTDTQYF
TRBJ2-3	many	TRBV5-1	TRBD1	TGCGCCAGCAGCCCGCCCGGAGAGGGGGCTTGGCGGGCACTCACAGATACGCAGTATTTT	CASSPPGEGAWRALTDTQYF
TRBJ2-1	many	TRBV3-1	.	TGTGCCAGCAGCCAAGGGCTCTTTTCCTACAATGAGCAGTTCTTC	CASSQGLFSYNEQFF
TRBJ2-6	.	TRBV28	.	TGTGCCAGCAGTGTAATGGGGGCCAACGTCCTGACTTTC	CASSVMGANVLTF
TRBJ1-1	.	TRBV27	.	TGTGCCAGCAGCTTGGGCACAGGACACTCGAACACTGAAGCTTTCTTT	CASSLGTGHSNTEAFF
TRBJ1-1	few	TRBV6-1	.	TGTGCCAGCGGGGTTTACACTGAAGCTTTCTTT	CASGVYTEAFF
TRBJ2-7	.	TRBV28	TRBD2	TGTGCCAGCAGTTTATCTAGCGGGAGTGGCGAGCAGTACTTC	CASSLSSGSGEQYF
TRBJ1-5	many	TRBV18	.	TGTGCCAGCTCACCAGTCAACAATCAGCCCCAGCATTTT	CASSPVNNQPQHF
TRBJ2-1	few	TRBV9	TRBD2	TGTGCCAGCAGCGTAACTAGCGGGAGGCTTGGGGAGCAGTTCTTC	CASSVTSGRLGEQFF
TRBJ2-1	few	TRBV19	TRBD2	TGTGCCAGTACCATGCCGGCGGGGGGGGGCTCCTACAATGAGCAGTTCTTC	CASTMPAGGGSYNEQFF
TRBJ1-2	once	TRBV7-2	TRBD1	TGTGCCAGCAGCTTAGCGGGGACAGGGGCCTTC	CASSLAGTGAF
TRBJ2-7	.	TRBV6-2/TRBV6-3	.	TGTGCCAGCACGAAAGACTCCGCCGCAGTACTTGAGCAGTACTTC	CASTKDSAAVLEQYF
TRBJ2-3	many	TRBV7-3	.	TGTGCCAGCAGCGAGGGGAACACAGATACGCAGTATTTT	CASSEGNTDTQYF